Below are 17 T cell receptor beta chains sequenced from a single sample in a study of blood T cell repertoires in COVID-19. Here immunoSEQ multiplex PCR was the method, and the copy in TCRdb shows in-frame clones only, minus some. The sample includes 200,000 to 250,000 clones, approximately 83% of them seen just once. Specimen: peripheral blood. Receptors were obtained from a woman younger than 45 with COVID-19, enrolled during active disease.

This rearrangement joins TRBV5-1 to TRBJ2-5; TRBD2 matches 9 bases. The CDR3 covers 16 residues. V was pared by 4 bases and J by 2 bases, with 9 bases of the junction left unmatched. Germline values: CDR1 SGHRS, CDR2 YFSETQ. The CDR3 region has the DNA TGCGCCAGCAGCCTCGCCCTAGCGGGGCAACAAGAGACCCAGTACTTC. The encoded protein is CASSLALAGQQETQYF. Variable domain in full (rest from reference TRBV5-1 and TRBJ2-5): KAGVTQTPRYLIKTRGQQVTLSCSPISGHRSVSWYQQTPGQGLQFLFEYFSETQRNKGNFPGRFSGRQFSNSRSEMNVSTLELGDSALYLCASSLALAGQQETQYFGPGTRLLVL.

V is TRBV9 and J is TRBJ2-7; D may be TRBD2 (6 bases). In germline, CDR1 is SGDLS, CDR2 YYNGEE. V was clipped by 3 bases and J by 6 bases, with 16 bases between them. The CDR3 extends over 14 amino acids. The CDR3 loop reads CASSAGDLVLEQYF. The CDR3 region has the DNA TGTGCCAGCAGCGCGGGGGACTTAGTCCTCGAGCAGTACTTC.

V usage is TRBV5-1 and J usage is TRBJ1-2, with TRBD1 identical over 10 bases. This CDR3 region has 16 residues. V shed 4 bases, J shed 4 bases, and the junction held 10 bases outside the gene matches. Germline CDR1 reads SGHRS; CDR2 reads YFSETQ. The CDR3 bases are TGCGCCAGCAGCCAAGGACAGGGGGACCCCCGCTATGGCTACACCTTC. This sequence encodes CASSQGQGDPRYGYTF.

The chain uses TRBV10-3 and TRBJ2-5; 11 nucleotides align to TRBD2. The J segment lost 6 bases and the V segment lost 0 bases, leaving 6 bases of the junction unmatched. The CDR3 is made up of 16 amino acids. CDR1 ENHRY and CDR2 SYGVKD come from the germline V gene. In nucleotides, the CDR3 is TGTGCCATCAGTGAGTCTATAGCGGGGGGGCCGAAGACCCAGTACTTC. Residues: CAISESIAGGPKTQYF.

The CDR3 bases are TGTGCCTGGAAGAGGGAGTCTTCGAACACCGGGGAGCTGTTTTTT. Protein product: CAWKRESSNTGELFF. This rearrangement joins TRBV30 to TRBJ2-2; possible D gene TRBD2, 5 bases. Looked up from germline, CDR1 is GTSNPN and CDR2 is SVGIG (reference sequence). The CDR3 has 15 residues. V lost 4 bases to trimming and J lost 0 bases, with 12 bases between them.

This chain uses TRBV12-3 or TRBV12-4 with TRBJ2-7; TRBD1 might be the D (5 bases). The V end lost 2 bases, the J end lost 5 bases, and 7 bases lay between the germline ends. The CDR3 runs 12 residues. The CDR3 sequence: CASSLTGHEQYF. In DNA, the CDR3 is TGTGCCAGCAGTTTAACAGGTCACGAGCAGTACTTC.

The chain combines TRBV29-1 with TRBJ1-1; the D gene is possibly TRBD1 (5 bases). The V end was cut by 4 bases, the J end by 4 bases, with 13 bases between. CDR1 and CDR2 (germline): SQVTM, ANQGSEA. This CDR3 comprises 13 residues. The CDR3 DNA sequence: TGCAGCGTTGGGGGGGGGAGGCCCACTGAAGCTTTCTTT. It encodes CSVGGGRPTEAFF.

About this clone itself: Other DNA sequences from this sample encode an identical CDR3 as well. This chain connects TRBV7-3 to TRBJ1-2; 8 positions agree with TRBD1. This CDR3 has 13 residues. The V and J ends lost 5 bases and 3 bases, in that order; junction bases with no gene match: 2. Germline V gives CDR1 SGHTA, CDR2 FQGTGA. CDR3 coding DNA: TGTGCCAGCAGCCTGACAGGGGACTATGGCTACACCTTC. Encoded protein: CASSLTGDYGYTF.

The gene calls are TRBV7-9 and TRBJ2-5; 7 bases fit TRBD1. The CDR3 covers 13 residues. Germline trimming cut 3 bases from V and 5 bases from J; bases unmatched to any gene: 3. CDR1 is SEHNR, CDR2 FQNEAQ, per germline (reference sequence). The chain's CDR3 is CASSLTGFETQYF. CDR3 nucleotide sequence: TGTGCCAGCAGCTTGACAGGGTTTGAGACCCAGTACTTC.

This clone was observed once. V gene TRBV2 combines with J gene TRBJ1-6; D perhaps matches TRBD1 (5 bases). This CDR3 has 13 residues. V was clipped by 1 base and J by 10 bases, with 8 bases between them. Per germline, CDR1 SNHLY and CDR2 FYNNEI. The CDR3 reads CASSEDRKSPLHF. The CDR3, as DNA: TGTGCCAGCAGTGAAGACAGGAAATCACCCCTCCACTTT.

This clone has a handful of counts. V usage is TRBV6-2 or TRBV6-3 and J usage is TRBJ2-2; D gene uncertain. Germline CDR1 reads MNHEY; CDR2 reads SVGEGT. Deletions cut 2 bases from V and 5 bases from J, with 12 bases between. The CDR3 contains 15 residues. The DNA for the CDR3 is TGTGCCAGCAGTTACAGTCAGGTTGAGACCGGGGAGCTGTTTTTT. This encodes CASSYSQVETGELFF.

J is TRBJ2-1 and V is TRBV5-1; 10 nucleotides agree with TRBD2. CDR1 and CDR2 from the germline V gene are SGHRS and YFSETQ. The CDR3 spans 18 residues. The junction had 14 bases not matched to a gene; V was cut back by 4 bases and J by 4 bases. CDR3 nucleotides: TGCGCCAGCAGCACCCTCCAGAGCGGGAGGGCGCTTTACAATGAGCAGTTCTTC. Translation: CASSTLQSGRALYNEQFF.

This clone is medium-sized by share. The chain is built from TRBV4-1 and TRBJ2-2; 7 bases fit TRBD1. Per germline, CDR1 MGHRA and CDR2 YSYEKL. V lost 4 bases and J lost 4; bases outside the gene matches: 3. The CDR3 runs 14 residues. The CDR3 nucleotides are TGCGCCAGCAGCCCGACAGGGACCACCGGGGAGCTGTTTTTT. This codes for CASSPTGTTGELFF.

This clone was picked up a small number of times. The CDR3 DNA follows: TGCAGTGCTAACTCGGAGACCCAGTACTTC. This codes for CSANSETQYF. The chain couples TRBV20-1 to TRBJ2-5; D unresolved. CDR1 and CDR2 (germline): DFQATT, SNEGSKA (reference sequence). This CDR3 has 10 amino acids. Trimming removed 4 bases at V and 5 bases at J, with 5 bases between.

The V and J genes are TRBV30 and TRBJ2-3; 7 nucleotides line up with TRBD1. Germline CDR1 GTSNPN, CDR2 SVGIG (reference sequence). The CDR3 is 15 amino acids. J lost 2 bases, V lost 1 base, and 6 bases had no gene match. This CDR3 is CAWSEDRVHTDTQYF. The CDR3 coding sequence is TGTGCCTGGAGTGAAGACAGGGTCCACACAGATACGCAGTATTTT.

The rearrangement links TRBV27 to TRBJ2-3, with 8 bases matching TRBD1. This CDR3 comprises 14 residues. The germline CDR1 and CDR2 sequences are MNHEY and SMNVEV (reference sequence). V trimming: 6 bases; J trimming: 6 bases; junction bases outside the gene matches: 8. CDR3 residues: CASSDGTGGDTQYF. For the CDR3, the DNA is TGTGCCAGCAGCGACGGGACAGGAGGTGATACGCAGTATTTT.

The J gene is TRBJ2-7, the V gene TRBV19; 7 bases are shared with TRBD1. The CDR3 is 14 residues long. Germline CDR1 and CDR2: LNHDA and SQIVND (reference sequence). The trim removed 6 bases at V and 2 bases at J, leaving 7 bases unmatched. The CDR3 protein is CASSMGQSTYEQYF. The DNA of the CDR3 is TGTGCCAGTAGCATGGGACAGTCAACCTACGAGCAGTACTTC.